Below are 27 T cell receptor beta chains sequenced from a single sample in a study of T cells in Graves' hyperthyroidism and ophthalmopathy. Amplified TCR beta CDR3 regions derived from RNA transcripts. Researchers ran a first-round RT-PCR on the TCR CDR3 using the HTBI primer set. TCRdb recomputed calls from the multiplex PCR reads with MiXCR, one row per CDR3 protein. The repertoire includes approximately 620,000 distinct CDR3 sequences, around 15% of them detected once, and around 3.3% sits in the top ten. Sequencing used blood. All receptors derive from a woman aged 40 to 50 with Graves' ophthalmopathy.

Written as DNA, the CDR3 is TGTGCCAGCAGGCTGTATAGCAATCAGCCCCAGCATTTT. Its translation is CASRLYSNQPQHF. The chain joins TRBV12-3 or TRBV12-4 to TRBJ1-5; D call uncertain. Trimming shortened V by 6 bases and J by 0 bases, and 6 bases separated the two germline ends. The CDR3 is 13 amino acids.

A note on this clonotype: Just one base apart from a much larger clone, this may be a read error. V usage is TRBV20-1 and J usage is TRBJ2-3; TRBD2 matches at 9 bases. The CDR3 consists of 13 residues. Germline CDR1 DFQATT, CDR2 SNEGSKA (reference sequence). V was pared by 7 bases and J by 8 bases, with 10 bases of the junction left unmatched. CDR3 amino acids: CSGSSGDAGTQYF. In DNA form, the CDR3 reads TGCAGTGGATCTAGCGGGGATGCAGGTACGCAGTATTTT.

The CDR3 spells CSARVTSGYYEQYF. The CDR3 DNA is TGCAGTGCTAGAGTGACTAGCGGGTACTACGAGCAGTACTTC. This chain connects TRBV20-1 to TRBJ2-7, with 10 bases aligning to TRBD2. The CDR3 covers 14 residues. V shed 1 base and J 3 bases; nucleotides not matched to a gene: 3. Germline CDR1 reads DFQATT; CDR2 reads SNEGSKA (reference sequence).

This clonotype showed up just a few times. V is TRBV6-1 and J is TRBJ1-4, with D hard to call. V lost 1 base and J lost 4, with 4 bases in between. Germline CDR1 MNHNS, CDR2 SASEGT. The CDR3 extends over 13 amino acids. CDR3 amino acids: CASSEGINEKLFF. CDR3 DNA: TGTGCCAGCAGTGAAGGGATTAATGAAAAACTGTTTTTT.

This clonotype was seen many times. The V call is TRBV5-1, the J call TRBJ1-2; D gene ambiguous. Germline loops: CDR1 SGHRS, CDR2 YFSETQ. The CDR3 length is 13 residues. V lost 2 bases and J 7 bases, leaving 12 bases between the germline ends. CDR3 loop: CASSFAGESGYTF. The CDR3, as DNA: TGCGCCAGCAGCTTCGCTGGGGAGAGTGGCTACACCTTC. Together with reference TRBV5-1 and TRBJ1-2, the CDR3 gives the full variable domain: KAGVTQTPRYLIKTRGQQVTLSCSPISGHRSVSWYQQTPGQGLQFLFEYFSETQRNKGNFPGRFSGRQFSNSRSEMNVSTLELGDSALYLCASSFAGESGYTFGSGTRLTVV.

This clonotype was counted a few times. The V and J genes are TRBV20-1 and TRBJ2-2; 9 nucleotides line up with TRBD1. The CDR3 is 16 residues long. V trimming: 0 bases; J trimming: 6 bases; junction bases outside the gene matches: 8. CDR1 and CDR2 (germline): DFQATT, SNEGSKA (reference sequence). The DNA of the CDR3 is TGCAGTGCTAGAGAAAACAGGGGGCTAGGGGCCGGGGAGCTGTTTTTT. This sequence encodes CSARENRGLGAGELFF.

Concerning this clonotype itself: One base away lies a much larger clone, so this may be a sequencing read error. This sequence joins TRBV7-2 and TRBJ2-7, with 16 bases fitting TRBD2. Trimming at V came to 5 bases and at J to 7 bases, leaving 2 bases not matched to a gene. The germline V gene has CDR1 SGHTA and CDR2 FQGNSA. The CDR3 contains 14 residues. In DNA form, the CDR3 reads TGTGCCAGCAGCAAGGGACTAGCGGGAGGGGAGCAGTACTTC. Protein: CASSKGLAGGEQYF.

The V call is TRBV5-1, the J call TRBJ2-1, with D possibly matching TRBD2 (5 bases). V gave up 4 bases and J gave up 0 bases, with 14 bases separating them. The CDR3 extends over 16 amino acids. The germline gives CDR1 SGHRS, CDR2 YFSETQ. The CDR3, as DNA: TGCGCCAGCAGCCACCGGGATAAGAGCTCCTACAATGAGCAGTTCTTC. Translation: CASSHRDKSSYNEQFF. Together with reference TRBV5-1 and TRBJ2-1, the CDR3 gives the full variable domain: KAGVTQTPRYLIKTRGQQVTLSCSPISGHRSVSWYQQTPGQGLQFLFEYFSETQRNKGNFPGRFSGRQFSNSRSEMNVSTLELGDSALYLCASSHRDKSSYNEQFFGPGTRLTVL.

This rearrangement joins TRBV11-2 to TRBJ2-7, with 9 bases identical to TRBD1. CDR3 length: 16 residues. Germline CDR1 SGHAT, CDR2 FQNNGV. V lost 2 bases to trimming and J lost 0 bases; unmatched junction nucleotides: 5. The CDR3 sequence: CASSLPGTGSSYEQYF. The CDR3 nucleotides are TGTGCCAGCAGCTTACCCGGGACAGGGAGCTCCTACGAGCAGTACTTC.

At least ten counts were recorded for this clonotype. This chain uses TRBV6-5 with TRBJ2-2; 8 bases map to TRBD2. With V trimmed by 5 bases and J by 3 bases, 5 bases remained unmatched. Per the germline V gene, CDR1 is MNHEY and CDR2 is SVGAGI. The CDR3 loop spans 15 amino acids. The chain's CDR3 is CASSRLATDTGELFF. The CDR3, as DNA: TGTGCCAGCAGTCGACTAGCGACCGACACCGGGGAGCTGTTTTTT.

In its sample, this clonotype was seen many times. J is TRBJ2-2 and V is TRBV30; D not resolved. Germline-derived CDR1 and CDR2 are GTSNPN and SVGIG (reference sequence). Deletions cut 7 bases from V and 6 bases from J, with 15 bases between. There are 13 residues in the CDR3. The CDR3 is CAFGRGEPGELFF. CDR3 nucleotides: TGTGCCTTTGGACGAGGCGAACCCGGGGAGCTGTTTTTT.

Many counts were recorded for this clonotype. This chain links TRBV18 with TRBJ1-3; D unclear. V gave up 2 bases and J gave up 0 bases, with 8 bases separating them. Per the germline V gene, CDR1 is KGHSH and CDR2 is LQKENI. The CDR3 is 15 amino acids. CDR3 nucleotide sequence: TGTGCCAGCTCACCAGGAACGGGCTCTGGAAACACCATATATTTT. This translates into CASSPGTGSGNTIYF.

The chain employs TRBV19 and TRBJ2-1, with TRBD2 matching over 8 bases. Trimming at V came to 5 bases and at J to 4 bases, leaving 10 bases not matched to a gene. The CDR3 extends over 16 amino acids. CDR1 is LNHDA, CDR2 SQIVND, per germline (reference sequence). The DNA of the CDR3 is TGTGCCAGTAGTGATAGGAGCGGGGGATTTTACAATGAGCAGTTCTTC. Translating it yields CASSDRSGGFYNEQFF.

This clonotype was recorded at least ten times. The J gene is TRBJ2-5, the V gene TRBV7-2, with D possibly being TRBD2 (5 bases). V was shortened by 1 base and J by 5 bases, with 14 bases between the two germline ends. CDR1 and CDR2 (germline): SGHTA, FQGNSA. The CDR3 spans 15 residues. The CDR3 DNA follows: TGTGCCAGCAGCTTAGTACCTGGGTCGGGGGAGACCCAGTACTTC. It encodes CASSLVPGSGETQYF.

This clonotype has only a few counts. The chain links TRBV24-1 to TRBJ2-1; D is perhaps TRBD2 (5 bases). V lost 9 bases and J 3 bases, leaving 8 bases between the germline ends. Per the germline V gene, CDR1 is KGHDR and CDR2 is SFDVKD. The CDR3 covers 12 residues. The CDR3 reads CATGSFYNEQFF. In DNA, the CDR3 is TGTGCCACCGGGAGTTTCTACAATGAGCAGTTCTTC.

This clonotype was recorded at least ten times. The gene calls are TRBV15 and TRBJ1-2, with a tentative D call TRBD1 (5 bases). The CDR3 extends over 14 amino acids. CDR1 and CDR2 from the germline V gene are LNHNV and YYDKDF (reference sequence). Trimming stripped 0 bases from V and 8 bases from J, with 13 bases between. The CDR3, as DNA: TGTGCCACCAGCAGAGATCGAGGGGTGACGGGCTACACCTTC. Translation: CATSRDRGVTGYTF. Drawing the rest from reference TRBV15 and TRBJ1-2, the complete variable domain is DAMVIQNPRYQVTQFGKPVTLSCSQTLNHNVMYWYQQKSSQAPKLLFHYYDKDFNNEADTPDNFQSRRPNTSFCFLDIRSPGLGDTAMYLCATSRDRGVTGYTFGSGTRLTVV.

The chain recombines TRBV4-1 with TRBJ2-5, with D perhaps matching TRBD1 (6 bases). Trimming shortened V by 8 bases and J by 0 bases, and 16 bases separated the two germline ends. CDR3 size: 15 residues. Germline V gene lookup returns CDR1 MGHRA and CDR2 YSYEKL. The CDR3 protein is CASRTGTRNQETQYF. CDR3 bases: TGCGCCAGCCGAACCGGGACAAGAAACCAAGAGACCCAGTACTTC.

In its sample, this clonotype was seen a few times. CDR3 bases: TGTGCCAGCAGGGCAGGTGAAGCTTTCTTT. Protein: CASRAGEAFF. The V call is TRBV6-1, the J call TRBJ1-1, with D unresolved. Trimming took off 6 bases at V and 7 bases at J, with 6 bases between the two ends. The CDR3 is 10 amino acids. Per the germline V gene, CDR1 is MNHNS and CDR2 is SASEGT.

This clonotype was seen a handful of times. The genes are TRBV5-1 and TRBJ1-1; D may be TRBD1 (5 bases). Trimming took 4 bases from V and 4 from J, leaving 14 bases between them. There are 14 residues in the CDR3. Germline values: CDR1 SGHRS, CDR2 YFSETQ. The CDR3 sequence: CASSPGGFLTEAFF. As DNA, the CDR3 is TGCGCCAGCAGCCCTGGGGGATTTCTCACTGAAGCTTTCTTT.

This clonotype was seen at least ten times. This chain joins TRBV11-2 and TRBJ2-5; 7 nucleotides line up with TRBD1. V dropped 3 bases and J dropped 2; count of bases not matched to a gene: 6. CDR3 size: 15 residues. Germline CDR1 SGHAT, CDR2 FQNNGV. This chain's CDR3 is CASSFLRGQQETQYF. CDR3 in DNA: TGTGCCAGCAGCTTTCTGAGGGGACAGCAAGAGACCCAGTACTTC. Supplemented by reference TRBV11-2 and TRBJ2-5, the full variable domain reads EAGVAQSPRYKIIEKRQSVAFWCNPISGHATLYWYQQILGQGPKLLIQFQNNGVVDDSQLPKDRFSAERLKGVDSTLKIQPAKLEDSAVYLCASSFLRGQQETQYFGPGTRLLVL.

Ten or more counts support this clonotype. The V gene is TRBV6-1, the J gene TRBJ1-1; no clear D gene. V was trimmed by 6 bases and J by 1 base, leaving 15 bases between them. This CDR3 contains 15 residues. The germline V gene has CDR1 MNHNS and CDR2 SASEGT. The CDR3 sequence is CASRRDNAANTEAFF. The CDR3 DNA reads TGTGCCAGCAGGCGTGACAACGCCGCGAACACTGAAGCTTTCTTT.

This chain joins TRBV2 and TRBJ2-1, with a tentative D call TRBD2 (5 bases). V was clipped by 8 bases and J by 0 bases, with 11 bases between them. This CDR3 is built from 14 residues. CDR1 and CDR2 from the germline V gene are SNHLY and FYNNEI. This CDR3 reads CASVPTSSYNEQFF. DNA of the CDR3: TGTGCCAGCGTCCCTACTAGCTCCTACAATGAGCAGTTCTTC.

This clonotype appeared many times. This chain joins TRBV6-1 and TRBJ2-7; 11 nucleotides match TRBD1. The J segment lost 0 bases and the V segment lost 4 bases, leaving 2 bases of the junction unmatched. The CDR3 is made up of 15 amino acids. CDR1 MNHNS and CDR2 SASEGT come from the germline V gene. The CDR3 nucleotides read TGTGCCAGCAGTGCCGGGACAGGGGGCTCCTACGAGCAGTACTTC. Translating it yields CASSAGTGGSYEQYF.

J is TRBJ1-2 and V is TRBV27; D call uncertain. The CDR3 spans 15 residues. Trimming took 2 bases from V and 4 from J, leaving 14 bases between them. Per the germline V gene, CDR1 is MNHEY and CDR2 is SMNVEV (reference sequence). The CDR3 region has the DNA TGTGCCAGCAGTTTACGGGGTGGGGAGGGCTATGGCTACACCTTC. Protein product: CASSLRGGEGYGYTF.

This clonotype was seen repeatedly, ten times or more. The rearrangement links TRBV28 to TRBJ2-5, with D tentatively TRBD1 (6 bases). Germline lookup yields CDR1 MDHEN and CDR2 SYDVKM. The CDR3 covers 14 residues. With 6 bases removed from V and 2 bases from J, the gap between germline ends came to 13 bases. DNA for the CDR3: TGTGCCAGCAGGGGGACATCTCGACAAGAGACCCAGTACTTC. The encoded protein is CASRGTSRQETQYF.

This clonotype was observed once. A read error is possible here, since a much larger clone lies one base away. The chain couples TRBV13 to TRBJ1-1; 7 bases are shared with TRBD1. With 4 bases clipped from V and 6 bases from J, the junction kept 17 bases outside the gene matches. The length of the CDR3 is 17 residues. CDR1 is PRHDT, CDR2 FYEKMQ, per germline (reference sequence). The CDR3 protein is CASSSIRDRGTVAEAFF. The CDR3 DNA is TGTGCCAGCAGCTCTATCCGGGACAGAGGGACAGTCGCTGAAGCTTTCTTT.

The sample holds a few counts of this clonotype. V gene TRBV4-2 combines with J gene TRBJ2-5; no firm D call. V dropped 3 bases and J dropped 3 bases, with 17 bases sitting between them. Germline V lookup: CDR1 LGHNA, CDR2 YNFKEQ. The CDR3 has 16 amino acids. The CDR3 region has the DNA TGTGCCAGCAGCCAGGGTCCCTCGGCCGGAAAAGAGACCCAGTACTTC. This codes for CASSQGPSAGKETQYF.